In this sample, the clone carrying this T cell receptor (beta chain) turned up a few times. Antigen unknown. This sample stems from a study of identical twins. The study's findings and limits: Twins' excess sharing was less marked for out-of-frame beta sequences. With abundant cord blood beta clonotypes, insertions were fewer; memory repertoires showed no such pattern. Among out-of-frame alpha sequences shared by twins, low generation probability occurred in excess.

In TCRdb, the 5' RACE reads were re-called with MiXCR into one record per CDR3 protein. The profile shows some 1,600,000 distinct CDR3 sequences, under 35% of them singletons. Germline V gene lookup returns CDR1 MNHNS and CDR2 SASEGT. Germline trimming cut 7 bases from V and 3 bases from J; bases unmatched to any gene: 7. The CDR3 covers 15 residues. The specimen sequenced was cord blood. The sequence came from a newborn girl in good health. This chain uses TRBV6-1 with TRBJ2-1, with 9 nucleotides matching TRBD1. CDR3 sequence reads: CASTLWGQGYNEQFF. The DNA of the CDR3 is TGTGCCAGCACTCTATGGGGACAGGGCTACAATGAGCAGTTCTTC.